These T cell receptor beta chains were read from a single sample in a study of patients and donors after allogeneic stem cell transplantation. TCRdb re-derived calls from the RT-PCR reads in MiXCR, one entry per CDR3 protein. This sample carries fewer than 75,000 distinct CDR3 sequences, roughly 15% of them seen once, and the ten largest clones take around 33%. Source material: blood, either unsorted or a sorted T cell fraction (not recorded which). The receptor source for this set is a human donor who was either an allogeneic HSCT recipient or a stem cell or donor lymphocyte infusion donor (not recorded which). It is not recorded whose cells these are; they may come from a transplant donor. Both conserved end residues are part of each CDR3. D genes are given only for firm matches. For some rows the clone size is stated as once, few or many, or as a class when expanded; others skip it.

j_call d_call v_call clone_size cdr3_nt cdr3_aa
TRBJ2-1 TRBD2 TRBV12-3/TRBV12-4 - TGTGCCAGCAGTTCCGGGACTAGCGGGAGGGACAATGAGCAGTTCTTC CASSSGTSGRDNEQFF
TRBJ1-1 - TRBV11-3 few TGTGCCAGCAGCTCCGAGGGTGCCGAGGGGAGCACTGAAGCTTTCTTT CASSSEGAEGSTEAFF
TRBJ2-1 - TRBV5-1 few TGCGCCAGCAGCTCCCTCCCGGGCGGCAGCTCCTACAATGAGCAGTTCTTC CASSSLPGGSSYNEQFF
TRBJ1-1 TRBD1 TRBV19 once TGTGCCAGTAGTAGGACAGGGGGCCAGGGAGCTTTCTTT CASSRTGGQGAFF
TRBJ1-4 TRBD1 TRBV20-1 few TGCAGTGCTAGAGGGGATGGTAGGGGGCGTGAAAAACTGTTTTTT CSARGDGRGREKLFF
TRBJ1-6 - TRBV12-3/TRBV12-4 many TGTGCCAGCAGGCCCCAGGGGACGTTCTATAATTCACCCCTCCACTTT CASRPQGTFYNSPLHF
TRBJ2-7 TRBD1 TRBV7-9 few TGTGCCAGCAGCTTAGCCGGGACAGGGAGATCCGAGCAGTACTTC CASSLAGTGRSEQYF
TRBJ1-1 - TRBV11-2 - TGTGCCAGCAGCTTAGGGCTTGAAGCTTTCTTT CASSLGLEAFF
TRBJ2-7 - TRBV2 - TGTGCCAGCAGTGAAGTCTGGACGGTGTACTACGAGCAGTACTTC CASSEVWTVYYEQYF
TRBJ1-4 - TRBV19 many TGTGCCACTACTCCGGACAGCTATGGGGAAAAACTGTTTTTT CATTPDSYGEKLFF
TRBJ2-2 - TRBV27 - TGTGCCAGCAGTTTCGTGGGGGGGCCCGGGGAGCTGTTTTTT CASSFVGGPGELFF
TRBJ1-2 - TRBV29-1 many TGCAGCGTTTACCAGGGCAGCTACACCTTC CSVYQGSYTF
TRBJ1-5 TRBD1 TRBV4-2 - TGTGCCAGCAGCCAAGAGGAAACAGGGGGCGGTCAGCCCCAGCATTTT CASSQEETGGGQPQHF
TRBJ2-2 TRBD2 TRBV7-6 - TGTGCCAGCAGCATCGGGACTAGCGACACCGGGGAGCTGTTTTTT CASSIGTSDTGELFF
TRBJ1-6 - TRBV11-3 many TGTGCCAGCAGCTTAGTTGGTGGATATAATTCACCCCTCCACTTT CASSLVGGYNSPLHF
TRBJ2-5 - TRBV10-3 few TGTGCCATCTCGAACCAAGAGACCCAGTACTTC CAISNQETQYF
TRBJ2-2 - TRBV27 - TGTGCCAGCAGTCCGCTGGACCCGATTACCACCGGGGAGCTGTTTTTT CASSPLDPITTGELFF
TRBJ1-2 TRBD1 TRBV14 few TGTGCCAGCAGCCAAAGGGGGCTTAAACTCTATGGCTACACCTTC CASSQRGLKLYGYTF
TRBJ1-2 TRBD1 TRBV27 many TGTGCCAGCAGTTTGTTTGGGACAGACCCGACAGGCTATGGCTACACCTTC CASSLFGTDPTGYGYTF
TRBJ1-3 - TRBV7-9 few TGTGCCAGCAGCTTAGATTCCTCAGGGTCTGGAAACACCATATATTTT CASSLDSSGSGNTIYF
TRBJ1-5 - TRBV12-3/TRBV12-4 many TGTGCCAGCAGCCCTGAGGGGGTTCGGCCCCAGCATTTT CASSPEGVRPQHF
TRBJ2-5 - TRBV5-6 few TGTGCCAGCAGCTCCGGGAGCCGGAATTTAGAGACCCAGTACTTC CASSSGSRNLETQYF
TRBJ2-1 TRBD2 TRBV7-3 - TGTGCCAGCAGGGTTAGCGGGGGAGCAGACAATGAGCAGTTCTTC CASRVSGGADNEQFF
TRBJ1-6 - TRBV25-1 many TGTGCCAGCAGTGACCTTCATTCACCCCTCCACTTT CASSDLHSPLHF
TRBJ1-2 TRBD1 TRBV3-1 many TGTGCCAGCAGTACACAGGGGTGGTACTATGGCTACACCTTC CASSTQGWYYGYTF
TRBJ2-1 - TRBV3-1 many TGTGCCAGCAGCCAATCTATGCTTGGGGGACTCACGTTGCTCTTC CASSQSMLGGLTLLF
TRBJ1-2 TRBD1 TRBV6-5 few TGTGCCAGCAGCCCTACGACAGGGCTTAACTATGGCTACACCTTC CASSPTTGLNYGYTF
TRBJ2-1 - TRBV6-5 few TGTGCCAGCTACACAAAACCGGGGAATGAGCAGTTCTTC CASYTKPGNEQFF
TRBJ2-3 - TRBV24-1 - TGTGCCACCAGTCAGGGGGGGACAGTCACAGATACGCAGTATTTT CATSQGGTVTDTQYF
TRBJ2-1 TRBD2 TRBV19 few TGTGCCAGTAACCCTAGCGGGAGGGCGGGTGAGCAGTTCTTC CASNPSGRAGEQFF
TRBJ1-2 - TRBV11-2 few TGTGCCAGCAGGAGCGCCCTTTTCTATGGCTACACCTTC CASRSALFYGYTF
TRBJ2-7 - TRBV24-1 - TGTGCCACCAGTCCCCAGGGGAGAGAGCAGTACTTC CATSPQGREQYF
TRBJ1-1 - TRBV18 - TGTGCCAGCTCACTAACCCCAGGGGCGAACACTGAAGCTTTCTTT CASSLTPGANTEAFF
TRBJ2-1 TRBD2 TRBV4-1 - TGCGCCAGCAGCCAGAGATTATCCGGCGGACTAGCGGGCTCCTACAATGAGCAGTTCTTC CASSQRLSGGLAGSYNEQFF
TRBJ2-1 TRBD2 TRBV5-1 few TGCGCCAGCAGCACCCTAATTACTAGCGGACCGAACAATGAGCAGTTCTTC CASSTLITSGPNNEQFF
TRBJ1-1 - TRBV3-1 many TGTGCCAGCAGCCAAGGGGGGGGGAACACTGAAGCTTTCTTT CASSQGGGNTEAFF
TRBJ2-3 - TRBV18 - TGTGCCAGCTCACCGGCGGCTAGCACAGATACGCAGTATTTT CASSPAASTDTQYF
TRBJ1-1 - TRBV12-3/TRBV12-4 many TGTGCCAGCGTCGAGGGGGTCGGCGAAGCTTTCTTT CASVEGVGEAFF
TRBJ2-3 TRBD1 TRBV11-3 few TGTGCCAGCAGCGCATACCTACAGGGGCCCACGCAGTATTTT CASSAYLQGPTQYF
TRBJ2-1 TRBD2 TRBV7-6 once TGTGCCAGCAGCGGGACTAGCCCCCTTCCCCACAATGAGCAGTTCTTC CASSGTSPLPHNEQFF
TRBJ2-1 - TRBV5-1 - TGCGCCAGCAGCTTGGTCGGGACTGGGTTGGCAGATGAGCAGTTCTTC CASSLVGTGLADEQFF
TRBJ1-1 - TRBV20-1 many TGCAGTGCTAGAGATTATGATGCTTTCTTT CSARDYDAFF
TRBJ2-1 - TRBV7-2 few TGTGCCAGCAGCTTAGAAGGTTGGGAGCAGTTCTTC CASSLEGWEQFF
TRBJ2-3 TRBD2 TRBV7-3 many TGTGCCAGCAGCTTAACCGGACTAGCGGTCACAGATACGCAGTATTTT CASSLTGLAVTDTQYF
TRBJ2-7 - TRBV27 few TGTGCCAGCAGTAACGGGGGACTCTACGAGCAGTACTTC CASSNGGLYEQYF
TRBJ2-3 TRBD1 TRBV5-1 few TGCGCCAGCAGCCCGTTCGGACAGGGGGCTTTCGCAGATACGCAGTATTTT CASSPFGQGAFADTQYF
TRBJ2-1 TRBD1 TRBV2 many TGTGCCACTGACCGGGACAGCCTCAATGAGCAGTTCTTC CATDRDSLNEQFF
TRBJ2-1 - TRBV4-1 few TGCGCCAGCAGTCAACTAGCTGCAGGGGACAATGAGCAGTTCTTC CASSQLAAGDNEQFF
TRBJ2-1 - TRBV11-3 many TGTGCCAGCAGCTTACGGTCGACAGGACTCTCCTACAATGAGCAGTTCTTC CASSLRSTGLSYNEQFF
TRBJ1-1 - TRBV3-1 - TGTGCCAGCAGCCATACCGGCCGACGGACTGAAGCTTTCTTT CASSHTGRRTEAFF
TRBJ1-1 TRBD1 TRBV12-3/TRBV12-4 - TGTGCCAGCAGTTTCGGGTTTGACAGGGGCCGGACTGAAGCTTTCTTT CASSFGFDRGRTEAFF
TRBJ1-1 - TRBV12-3/TRBV12-4 many TGTGCCAGCAGTTTAGTGGCGGGCACTGAAGCTTTCTTT CASSLVAGTEAFF
TRBJ2-2 - TRBV27 - TGTGCCAGCACTGATGTGGTAGCGGAGGCGAACACCGGGGAGCTGTTTTTT CASTDVVAEANTGELFF
TRBJ1-5 TRBD1 TRBV5-5 few TGTGCCAGCAGCTCCGGGACAGGGGGGAGCAATCAGCCCCAGCATTTT CASSSGTGGSNQPQHF
TRBJ1-2 - TRBV5-6 - TGTGCCAGCAGCCCCCCGCTGGGGCGGCAGGCATTTACCTATGGCTACACCTTC CASSPPLGRQAFTYGYTF
TRBJ2-7 - TRBV6-1 - TGTGCCAGCAGCCACAGGGTTTCCTCCTACGAGCAGTACTTC CASSHRVSSYEQYF
TRBJ2-2 - TRBV27 - TGTGCCAGCACGCCCCCCGGGATCACCGGGGAGCTGTTTTTT CASTPPGITGELFF
TRBJ1-1 - TRBV5-1 many TGCGCCAGCAGCTTGGATTTCGGGGGGACTGGTAACACTGAAGCTTTCTTT CASSLDFGGTGNTEAFF
TRBJ2-3 TRBD2 TRBV11-2 many TGTGCCAGCAGCTCACAACTAGCGGGAGGGTCAGATACGCAGTATTTT CASSSQLAGGSDTQYF